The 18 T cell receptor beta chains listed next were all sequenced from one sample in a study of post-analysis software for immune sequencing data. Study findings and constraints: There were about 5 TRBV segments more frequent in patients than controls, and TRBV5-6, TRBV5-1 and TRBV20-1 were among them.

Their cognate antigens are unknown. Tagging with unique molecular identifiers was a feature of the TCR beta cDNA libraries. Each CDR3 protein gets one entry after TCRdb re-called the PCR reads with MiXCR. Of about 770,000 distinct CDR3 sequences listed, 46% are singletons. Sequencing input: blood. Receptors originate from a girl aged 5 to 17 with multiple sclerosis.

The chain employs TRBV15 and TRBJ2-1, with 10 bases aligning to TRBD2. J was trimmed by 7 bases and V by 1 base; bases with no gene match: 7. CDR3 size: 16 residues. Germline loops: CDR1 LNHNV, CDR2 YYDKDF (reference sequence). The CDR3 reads CATSRVRTSGSNEQFF. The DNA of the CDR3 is TGTGCCACCAGCAGAGTTCGGACTAGCGGTTCAAATGAGCAGTTCTTC.

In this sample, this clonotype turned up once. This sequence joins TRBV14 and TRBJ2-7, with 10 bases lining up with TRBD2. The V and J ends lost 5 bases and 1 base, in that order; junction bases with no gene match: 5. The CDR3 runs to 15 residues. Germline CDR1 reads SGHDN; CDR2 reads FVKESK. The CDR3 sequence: CASSSSGSFSYEQYF. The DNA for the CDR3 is TGTGCCAGCAGCTCTAGCGGGAGTTTTTCCTACGAGCAGTACTTC.

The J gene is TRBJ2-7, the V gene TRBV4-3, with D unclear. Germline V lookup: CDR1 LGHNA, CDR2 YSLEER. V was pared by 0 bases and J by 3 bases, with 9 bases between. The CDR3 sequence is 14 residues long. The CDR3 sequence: CASSQEIDYYEQYF. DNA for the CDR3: TGCGCCAGCAGCCAAGAAATTGATTACTACGAGCAGTACTTC.

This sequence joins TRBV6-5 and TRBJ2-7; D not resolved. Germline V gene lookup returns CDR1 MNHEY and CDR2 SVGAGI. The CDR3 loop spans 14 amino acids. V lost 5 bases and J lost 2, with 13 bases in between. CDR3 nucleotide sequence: TGTGCCAGCAGTCCCATCTTAGGCCCCTACGAGCAGTACTTC. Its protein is CASSPILGPYEQYF.

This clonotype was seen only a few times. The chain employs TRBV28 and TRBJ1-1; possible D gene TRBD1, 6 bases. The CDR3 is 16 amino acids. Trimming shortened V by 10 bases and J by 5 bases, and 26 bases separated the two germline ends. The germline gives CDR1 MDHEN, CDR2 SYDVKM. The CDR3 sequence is CATSTMGPLRGTEAFF. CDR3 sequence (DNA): TGTGCCACGTCAACGATGGGACCTCTAAGGGGGACTGAAGCTTTCTTT. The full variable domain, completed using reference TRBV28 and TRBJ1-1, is DVKVTQSSRYLVKRTGEKVFLECVQDMDHENMFWYRQDPGLGLRLIYFSYDVKMKEKGDIPEGYSVSREKKERFSLILESASTNQTSMYLCATSTMGPLRGTEAFFGQGTRLTVV.

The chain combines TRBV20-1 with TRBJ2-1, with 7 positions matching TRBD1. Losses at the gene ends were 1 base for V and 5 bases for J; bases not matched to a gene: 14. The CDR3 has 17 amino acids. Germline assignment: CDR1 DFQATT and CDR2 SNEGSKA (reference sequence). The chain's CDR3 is CSARGVNRGREHNEQFF. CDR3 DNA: TGCAGTGCTAGAGGGGTTAACAGGGGACGCGAGCACAATGAGCAGTTCTTC.

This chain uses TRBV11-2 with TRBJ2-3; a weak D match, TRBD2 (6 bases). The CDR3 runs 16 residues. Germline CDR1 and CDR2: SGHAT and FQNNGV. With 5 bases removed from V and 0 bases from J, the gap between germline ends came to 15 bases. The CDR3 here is CASSPGDHTSTDTQYF. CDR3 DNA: TGTGCCAGCAGCCCGGGAGACCACACTAGCACAGATACGCAGTATTTT. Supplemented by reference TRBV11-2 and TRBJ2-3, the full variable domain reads EAGVAQSPRYKIIEKRQSVAFWCNPISGHATLYWYQQILGQGPKLLIQFQNNGVVDDSQLPKDRFSAERLKGVDSTLKIQPAKLEDSAVYLCASSPGDHTSTDTQYFGPGTRLTVL.

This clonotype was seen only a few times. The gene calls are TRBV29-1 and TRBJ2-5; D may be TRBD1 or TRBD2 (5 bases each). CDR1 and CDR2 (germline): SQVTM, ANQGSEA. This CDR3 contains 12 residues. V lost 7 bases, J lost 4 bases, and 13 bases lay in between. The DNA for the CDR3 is TGCAGCGCCCGCTCGGGGCCAGAGACCCAGTACTTC. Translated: CSARSGPETQYF.

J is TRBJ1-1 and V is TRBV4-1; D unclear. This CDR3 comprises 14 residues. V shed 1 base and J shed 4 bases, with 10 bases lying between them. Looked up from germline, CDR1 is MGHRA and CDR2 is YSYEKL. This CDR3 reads CASSQAIAGTEAFF. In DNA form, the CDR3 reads TGCGCCAGCAGCCAAGCCATCGCGGGCACTGAAGCTTTCTTT.

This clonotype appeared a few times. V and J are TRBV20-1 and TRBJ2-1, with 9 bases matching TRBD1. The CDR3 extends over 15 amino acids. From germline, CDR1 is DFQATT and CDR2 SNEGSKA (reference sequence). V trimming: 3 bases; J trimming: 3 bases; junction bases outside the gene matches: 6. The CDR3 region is CSASGAGQGYNEQFF. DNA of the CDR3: TGCAGTGCTAGTGGGGCGGGACAGGGCTACAATGAGCAGTTCTTC.

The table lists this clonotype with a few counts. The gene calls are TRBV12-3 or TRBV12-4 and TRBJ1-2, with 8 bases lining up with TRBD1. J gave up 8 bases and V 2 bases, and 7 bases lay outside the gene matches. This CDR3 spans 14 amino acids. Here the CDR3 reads CASSLKRTGTGYTF. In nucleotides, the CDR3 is TGTGCCAGCAGTTTAAAGCGGACAGGGACGGGCTACACCTTC.

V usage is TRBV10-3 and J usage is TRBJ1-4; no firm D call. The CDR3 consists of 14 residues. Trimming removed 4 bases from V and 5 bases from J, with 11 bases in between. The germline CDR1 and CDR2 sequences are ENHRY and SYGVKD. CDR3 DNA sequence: TGTGCCATCAGTGGTGCTCAGGACAATGAAAAACTGTTTTTT. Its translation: CAISGAQDNEKLFF.

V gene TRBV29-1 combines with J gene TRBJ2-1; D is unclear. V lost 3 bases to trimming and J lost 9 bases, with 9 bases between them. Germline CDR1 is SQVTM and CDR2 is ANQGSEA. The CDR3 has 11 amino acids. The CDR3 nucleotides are TGCAGCGTTGATCCCGGTCCTGAGCAGTTCTTC. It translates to CSVDPGPEQFF.

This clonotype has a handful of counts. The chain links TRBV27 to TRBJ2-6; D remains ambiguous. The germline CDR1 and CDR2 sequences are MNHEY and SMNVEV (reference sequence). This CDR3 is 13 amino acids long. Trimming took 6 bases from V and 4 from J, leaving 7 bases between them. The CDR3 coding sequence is TGTGCCAGCAGGCTAAAGGGGGCCAACGTCCTGACTTTC. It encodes CASRLKGANVLTF.

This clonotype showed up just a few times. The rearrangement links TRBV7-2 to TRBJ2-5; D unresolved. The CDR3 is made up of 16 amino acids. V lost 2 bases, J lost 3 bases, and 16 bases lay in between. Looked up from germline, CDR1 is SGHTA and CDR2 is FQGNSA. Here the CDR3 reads CASSLTGRGGEETQYF. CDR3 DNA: TGTGCCAGCAGCTTAACCGGGCGAGGCGGCGAAGAGACCCAGTACTTC.

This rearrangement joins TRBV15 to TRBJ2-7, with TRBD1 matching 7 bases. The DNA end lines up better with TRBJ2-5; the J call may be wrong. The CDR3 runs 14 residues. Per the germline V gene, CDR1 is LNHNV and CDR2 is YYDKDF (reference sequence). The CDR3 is CATSRETGIETQYF. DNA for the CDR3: TGTGCCACCAGCAGAGAGACAGGGATAGAGACCCAGTACTTC.

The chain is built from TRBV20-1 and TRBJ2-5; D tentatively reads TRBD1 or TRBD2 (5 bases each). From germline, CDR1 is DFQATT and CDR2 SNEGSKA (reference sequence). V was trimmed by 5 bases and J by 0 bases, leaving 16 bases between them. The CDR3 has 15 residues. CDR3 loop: CSAEAGREYQETQYF. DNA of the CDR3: TGCAGTGCTGAAGCAGGCAGGGAGTACCAAGAGACCCAGTACTTC.

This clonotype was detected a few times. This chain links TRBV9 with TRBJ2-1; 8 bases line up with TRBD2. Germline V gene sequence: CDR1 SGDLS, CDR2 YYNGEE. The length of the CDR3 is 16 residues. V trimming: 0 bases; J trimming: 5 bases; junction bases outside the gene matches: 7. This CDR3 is CASSVAREGRNNEQFF. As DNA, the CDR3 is TGTGCCAGCAGCGTAGCTCGGGAGGGTCGCAACAATGAGCAGTTCTTC.